A single sample gave rise to the 12 T cell receptor beta chains below, sequenced in a study of human T cells and chemical hapten exposure. TCRdb ran MiXCR on the RACE reads and lists one entry per CDR3 protein. The table shows some 190,000 distinct CDR3 sequences, with approximately 20% occurring only once. Indicated time point: patch test 1, 2 weeks after DPC sensitization. Treatment reported: therapeutic diphenylcyclopropenone sensitization with weekly scalp DPC. The sequenced sample was whole blood, obtained in connection with sensitization to the hapten diphenylcyclopropenone (DPC). These receptors came from a woman in her fifties or sixties with alopecia areata. Some clones in this sample may be carry-over from other donors' samples.

This clonotype showed up just a few times. The chain employs TRBV2 and TRBJ1-2; the D is unclear. With 1 base removed from V and 1 base from J, the gap between germline ends came to 10 bases. The germline V gene has CDR1 SNHLY and CDR2 FYNNEI. CDR3 length equals 15 residues. CDR3 sequence (DNA): TGTGCCAGCAGTGAAGAGGCAGCCTTTAACTATGGCTACACCTTC. It encodes CASSEEAAFNYGYTF.

V gene TRBV15 combines with J gene TRBJ2-1; 11 bases are shared with TRBD2. The CDR3 is made up of 17 amino acids. Germline V gives CDR1 LNHNV, CDR2 YYDKDF (reference sequence). V lost 1 base and J lost 4; bases outside the gene matches: 6. This CDR3 is CATSRVPGLADYNEQFF. The CDR3, as DNA: TGTGCCACCAGCAGAGTCCCGGGACTAGCGGATTACAATGAGCAGTTCTTC.

In its sample, this clonotype was seen a few times. The rearrangement joins TRBV5-6 to TRBJ1-2; 9 positions agree with TRBD1. Trimming cost V 2 bases and J 7 bases; bases outside gene matches: 3. Germline loops: CDR1 SGHDT, CDR2 YYEEEE. CDR3 length equals 13 residues. CDR3 nucleotides: TGTGCCAGCAGCTTTACAGGGGGCGGTGGCTACACCTTC. Its protein product is CASSFTGGGGYTF.

On this clonotype itself: At one end the junction does not follow the germline gene, possibly because of a read error. This chain connects TRBV27 to TRBJ1-5; no reliable D call. This CDR3 contains 15 residues. In germline, CDR1 is MNHEY, CDR2 SMNVEV (reference sequence). CDR3 nucleotide sequence: TGTGCCAACAGTTTTCAAGGGAGCGCCAATCAGCCCCAGCATTTT. As protein: CANSFQGSANQPQHF.

V is TRBV15 and J is TRBJ2-5; the match to TRBD1 covers 12 bases. Germline assignment: CDR1 LNHNV and CDR2 YYDKDF (reference sequence). J was trimmed by 4 bases and V by 4 bases; bases with no gene match: 4. The CDR3 sequence is 15 residues long. The CDR3 sequence: CATSMGQGARETQYF. The CDR3 DNA reads as TGTGCCACCAGCATGGGACAGGGGGCAAGAGAGACCCAGTACTTC.

The rearrangement links TRBV14 to TRBJ1-6, with D tentatively TRBD1 (6 bases). V lost 0 bases to trimming and J lost 15 bases, with 12 bases between them. From germline, CDR1 is SGHDN and CDR2 FVKESK. There are 13 residues in the CDR3. This CDR3 is CASSQDLGGLLHF. The CDR3 nucleotides are TGTGCCAGCAGCCAAGATTTAGGGGGTCTCCTCCACTTT.

The chain's CDR3 is CASRGWGANTGELFF. The CDR3 nucleotides read TGTGCCAGCAGGGGGTGGGGAGCGAACACCGGGGAGCTGTTTTTT. The chain carries TRBV12-3 or TRBV12-4 and TRBJ2-2, with D tentatively TRBD2 (5 bases). This CDR3 comprises 15 residues. V gave up 6 bases and J gave up 0 bases, with 11 bases separating them.

V usage is TRBV7-6 and J usage is TRBJ2-2; D is possibly TRBD1 (6 bases). Germline CDR1 reads SGHVS; CDR2 reads FNYEAQ. Trimming shortened V by 2 bases and J by 7 bases, and 11 bases separated the two germline ends. This CDR3 is 14 amino acids long. The CDR3 DNA reads TGTGCCAGCAGCTTATCACAGGGCTTCGGGGAGCTGTTTTTT. Amino acid sequence: CASSLSQGFGELFF.

The sample holds many counts of this clonotype. The gene calls are TRBV25-1 and TRBJ1-1, with D unresolved. V was pared by 2 bases and J by 7 bases, with 8 bases between. Germline-derived CDR1 and CDR2 are MGHDK and SYGVNS. The CDR3 runs 12 residues. The CDR3 reads CASSERAGEAFF. The DNA for the CDR3 is TGTGCCAGCAGTGAACGGGCAGGTGAAGCTTTCTTT.

V is TRBV7-6 and J is TRBJ2-5, with no clear D. Germline lookup yields CDR1 SGHVS and CDR2 FNYEAQ. Trimming left V 7 bases short and J 5 bases short, with 17 bases between. The CDR3 loop spans 14 amino acids. In nucleotides, the CDR3 is TGTGCCAGCACCATCAGCCGTCGAATGGAGACCCAGTACTTC. It translates to CASTISRRMETQYF.

The table lists this clonotype with a few counts. The rearrangement links TRBV11-2 to TRBJ2-1; 11 nucleotides line up with TRBD2. In germline, CDR1 is SGHAT, CDR2 FQNNGV. The trim removed 4 bases at V and 6 bases at J, leaving 2 bases unmatched. The CDR3 consists of 14 residues. The CDR3 sequence is CASSSLAGVNEQFF. CDR3 sequence (DNA): TGTGCCAGCAGCTCACTAGCGGGAGTCAATGAGCAGTTCTTC. The variable domain in full, completed from reference TRBV11-2 and TRBJ2-1, reads EAGVAQSPRYKIIEKRQSVAFWCNPISGHATLYWYQQILGQGPKLLIQFQNNGVVDDSQLPKDRFSAERLKGVDSTLKIQPAKLEDSAVYLCASSSLAGVNEQFFGPGTRLTVL.

The chain uses TRBV24-1 and TRBJ1-5; possible D gene TRBD1, 5 bases. Trimming cost V 7 bases and J 2 bases, with 17 bases left between them. Germline assignment: CDR1 KGHDR and CDR2 SFDVKD. This CDR3 spans 16 amino acids. The CDR3 DNA reads TGTGCCACCAGCCTCAGGGCCTCAGAAGGCAATCAGCCCCAGCATTTT. Translated: CATSLRASEGNQPQHF.